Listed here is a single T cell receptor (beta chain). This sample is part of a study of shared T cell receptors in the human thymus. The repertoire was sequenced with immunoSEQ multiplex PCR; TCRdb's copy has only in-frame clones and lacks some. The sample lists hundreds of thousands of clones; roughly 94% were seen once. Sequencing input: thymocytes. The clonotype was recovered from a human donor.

CDR3 in DNA: TGTGCCAGCAGTGAGACCCTGGGGCAGTACTTC. Translation: CASSETLGQYF. The rearrangement uses TRBV6-1 and TRBJ2-7; D remains ambiguous. Germline CDR1 reads MNHNS; CDR2 reads SASEGT. The CDR3 length is 11 residues. Trimming cost V 3 bases and J 9 bases, with 9 bases left between them.